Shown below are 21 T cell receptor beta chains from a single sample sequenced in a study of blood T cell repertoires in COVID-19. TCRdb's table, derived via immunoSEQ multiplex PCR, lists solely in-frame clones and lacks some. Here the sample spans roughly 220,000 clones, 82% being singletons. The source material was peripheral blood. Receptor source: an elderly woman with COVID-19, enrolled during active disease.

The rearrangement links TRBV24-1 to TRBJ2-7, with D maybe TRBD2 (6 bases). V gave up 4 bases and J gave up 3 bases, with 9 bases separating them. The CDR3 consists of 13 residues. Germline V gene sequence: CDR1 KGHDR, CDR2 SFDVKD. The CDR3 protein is CATSESSGYEQYF. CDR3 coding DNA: TGTGCCACCAGTGAGAGTAGCGGCTACGAGCAGTACTTC.

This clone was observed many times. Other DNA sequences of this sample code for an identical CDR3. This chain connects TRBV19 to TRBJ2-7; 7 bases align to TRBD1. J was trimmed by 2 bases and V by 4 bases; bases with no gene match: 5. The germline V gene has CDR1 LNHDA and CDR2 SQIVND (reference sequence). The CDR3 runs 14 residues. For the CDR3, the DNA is TGTGCCAGTAGTAAGGGACAGAGCACCTACGAGCAGTACTTC. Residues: CASSKGQSTYEQYF.

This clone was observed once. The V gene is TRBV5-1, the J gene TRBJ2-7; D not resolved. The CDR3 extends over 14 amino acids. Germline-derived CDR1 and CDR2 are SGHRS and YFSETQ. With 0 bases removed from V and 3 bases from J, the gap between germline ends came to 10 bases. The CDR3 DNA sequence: TGCGCCAGCAGCTTGGGGCGGAACCTCTACGAGCAGTACTTC. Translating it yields CASSLGRNLYEQYF.

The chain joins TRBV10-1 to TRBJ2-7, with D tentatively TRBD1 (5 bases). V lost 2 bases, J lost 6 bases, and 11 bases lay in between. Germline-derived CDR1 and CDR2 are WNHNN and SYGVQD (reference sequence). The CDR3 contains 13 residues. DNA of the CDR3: TGCGCCAGCAGTGAGCATAGGGGCAGCGAGCAGTACTTC. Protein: CASSEHRGSEQYF.

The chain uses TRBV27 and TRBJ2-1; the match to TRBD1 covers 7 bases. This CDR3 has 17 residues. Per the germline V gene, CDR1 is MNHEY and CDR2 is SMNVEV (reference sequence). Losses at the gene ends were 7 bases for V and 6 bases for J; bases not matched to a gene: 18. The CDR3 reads CASTGTGAAGITNEQFF. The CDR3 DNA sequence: TGTGCCAGCACCGGTACAGGGGCGGCAGGGATTACCAATGAGCAGTTCTTC.

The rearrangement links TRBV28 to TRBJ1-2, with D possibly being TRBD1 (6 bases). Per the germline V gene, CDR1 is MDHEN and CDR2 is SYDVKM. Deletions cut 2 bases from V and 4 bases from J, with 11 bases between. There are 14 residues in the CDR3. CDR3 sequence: CASSLVGQSYGYTF. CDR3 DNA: TGTGCCAGCAGTTTAGTCGGACAGTCCTATGGCTACACCTTC.

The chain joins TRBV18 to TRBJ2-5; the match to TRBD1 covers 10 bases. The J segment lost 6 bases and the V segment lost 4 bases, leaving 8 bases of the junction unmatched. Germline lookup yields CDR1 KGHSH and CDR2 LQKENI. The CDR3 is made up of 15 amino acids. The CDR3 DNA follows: TGTGCCAGCTCACGAGGGACAGGGGAGGGGAAGACCCAGTACTTC. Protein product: CASSRGTGEGKTQYF. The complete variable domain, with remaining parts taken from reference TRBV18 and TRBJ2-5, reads NAGVMQNPRHLVRRRGQEARLRCSPMKGHSHVYWYRQLPEEGLKFMVYLQKENIIDESGMPKERFSAEFPKEGPSILRIQQVVRGDSAAYFCASSRGTGEGKTQYFGPGTRLLVL.

CDR3 DNA: TGCGCCAGCAGCCAAGATCCTAGCGGGACCTACGAGCAGTACTTC. Translated, it gives CASSQDPSGTYEQYF. The chain couples TRBV4-1 to TRBJ2-7; 9 bases fit TRBD2. Germline V lookup: CDR1 MGHRA, CDR2 YSYEKL. The CDR3 covers 15 residues. Germline trimming cut 0 bases from V and 2 bases from J; bases unmatched to any gene: 2.

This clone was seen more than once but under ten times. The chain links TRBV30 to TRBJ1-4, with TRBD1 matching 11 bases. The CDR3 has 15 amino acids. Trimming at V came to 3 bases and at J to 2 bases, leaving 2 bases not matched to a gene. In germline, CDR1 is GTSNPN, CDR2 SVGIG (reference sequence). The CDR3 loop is CAWSRDRGTNEKLFF. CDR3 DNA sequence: TGTGCCTGGAGCCGGGACAGGGGGACTAATGAAAAACTGTTTTTT.

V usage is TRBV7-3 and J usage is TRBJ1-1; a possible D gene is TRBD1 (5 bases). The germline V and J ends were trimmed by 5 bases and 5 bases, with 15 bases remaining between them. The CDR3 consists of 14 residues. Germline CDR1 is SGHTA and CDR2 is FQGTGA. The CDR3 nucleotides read TGTGCCAGCAGCCTGGACACCCGGAGAACTGAAGCTTTCTTT. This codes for CASSLDTRRTEAFF.

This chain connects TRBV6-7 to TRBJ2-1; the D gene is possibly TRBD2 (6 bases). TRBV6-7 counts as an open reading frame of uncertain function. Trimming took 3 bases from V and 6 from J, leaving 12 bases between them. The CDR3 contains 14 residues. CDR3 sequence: CASSYSGSRNEQFF. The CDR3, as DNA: TGTGCCAGCAGTTATTCCGGGAGTCGCAATGAGCAGTTCTTC.

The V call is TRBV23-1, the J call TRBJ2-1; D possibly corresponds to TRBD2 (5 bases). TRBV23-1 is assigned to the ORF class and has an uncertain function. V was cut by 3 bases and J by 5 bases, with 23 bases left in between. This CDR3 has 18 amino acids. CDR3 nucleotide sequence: TGCGCCAGCAGTCAGATTCAGCGGCTACCCAATCTCAACAATGAGCAGTTCTTC. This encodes CASSQIQRLPNLNNEQFF.

CDR3 bases: TGTGCCAGCAGCCGGAACCGACAGCCTAATTCACCCCTCCACTTT. Amino acids: CASSRNRQPNSPLHF. The rearrangement links TRBV7-2 to TRBJ1-6; weak D call: TRBD1 (5 bases). The CDR3 totals 15 residues. Trimming shortened V by 5 bases and J by 6 bases, and 14 bases separated the two germline ends. Germline V CDR1 and CDR2: SGHTA, FQGNSA.

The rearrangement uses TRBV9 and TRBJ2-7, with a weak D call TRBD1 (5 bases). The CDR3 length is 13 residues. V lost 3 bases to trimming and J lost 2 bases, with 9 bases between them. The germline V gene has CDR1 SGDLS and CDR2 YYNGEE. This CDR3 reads CASSETGAYEQYF. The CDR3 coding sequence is TGTGCCAGCAGCGAAACAGGAGCCTACGAGCAGTACTTC.

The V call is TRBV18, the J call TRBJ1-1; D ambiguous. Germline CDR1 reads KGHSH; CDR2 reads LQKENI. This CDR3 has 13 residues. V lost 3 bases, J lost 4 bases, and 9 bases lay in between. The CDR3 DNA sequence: TGTGCCAGCTCACCGGCTACGGGCACTGAAGCTTTCTTT. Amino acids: CASSPATGTEAFF.

CDR3 in DNA: TGTGCCAGCAGCCTAGGACTAGCGGGAGTCCTCAGCTCCTACGAGCAGTACTTC. Translated: CASSLGLAGVLSSYEQYF. This chain joins TRBV7-6 and TRBJ2-7; 13 bases are shared with TRBD2. The CDR3 loop spans 18 amino acids. Germline V gives CDR1 SGHVS, CDR2 FNYEAQ. V dropped 5 bases and J dropped 0; count of bases not matched to a gene: 10. Full variable domain (remainder filled in from reference TRBV7-6 and TRBJ2-7): GAGVSQSPRYKVTKRGQDVALRCDPISGHVSLYWYRQALGQGPEFLTYFNYEAQQDKSGLPNDRFSAERPEGSISTLTIQRTEQRDSAMYRCASSLGLAGVLSSYEQYFGPGTRLTVT.

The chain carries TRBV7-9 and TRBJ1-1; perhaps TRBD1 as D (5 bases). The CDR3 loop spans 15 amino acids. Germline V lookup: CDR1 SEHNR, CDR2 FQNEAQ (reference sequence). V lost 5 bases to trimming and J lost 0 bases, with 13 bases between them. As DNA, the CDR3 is TGTGCCAGCAGCCCTTGGCAGGGCTTGAACACTGAAGCTTTCTTT. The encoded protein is CASSPWQGLNTEAFF.

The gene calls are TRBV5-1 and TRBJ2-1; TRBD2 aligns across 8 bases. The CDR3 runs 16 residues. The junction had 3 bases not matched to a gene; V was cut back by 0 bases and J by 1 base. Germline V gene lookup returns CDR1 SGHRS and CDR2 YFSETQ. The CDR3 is CASSLVRGGSYNEQFF. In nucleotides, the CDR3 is TGCGCCAGCAGCTTGGTACGGGGGGGATCCTACAATGAGCAGTTCTTC.

The CDR3 loop reads CASRDTEAFF. The CDR3 nucleotides read TGTGCCAGCCGAGACACTGAAGCTTTCTTT. V and J are TRBV2 and TRBJ1-1; D remains ambiguous. Per germline, CDR1 SNHLY and CDR2 FYNNEI. Between the trimmed V and J ends, which lost 8 bases and 3 bases, there was a span of 4 bases. The CDR3 has 10 residues.

The CDR3 DNA is TGCGCCAGCAGCCAACACTCAGGGGGCGAGCAGTACTTC. It specifies CASSQHSGGEQYF. This sequence joins TRBV4-3 and TRBJ2-7, with TRBD1 identical over 7 bases. The CDR3 runs to 13 residues. The V gene's germline CDR1 is LGHNA and CDR2 YSLEER. V was pared by 2 bases and J by 6 bases, with 4 bases of the junction left unmatched.

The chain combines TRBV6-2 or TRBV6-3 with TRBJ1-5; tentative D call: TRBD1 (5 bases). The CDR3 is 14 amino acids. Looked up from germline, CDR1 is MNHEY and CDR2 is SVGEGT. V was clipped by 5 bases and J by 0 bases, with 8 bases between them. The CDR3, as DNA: TGTGCCAGCAGTCCGACAGTTAGCAATCAGCCCCAGCATTTT. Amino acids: CASSPTVSNQPQHF.